This record looks at one TCR beta chain sequence and its context. The antigen is unknown. The read comes to an end 3 residues before the CDR3 does, leaving the germline J gene to fill in the end. The CDR3 loop spans 16 amino acids. Germline assignment: CDR1 LGHNA and CDR2 YNFKEQ. V lost 2 bases and J 0 bases, leaving 8 bases between the germline ends. The data were taken from a study of Tregs in tolerant kidney transplant recipients. Only in-frame clones appear in the TCRdb table, and some are missing; sequencing was by immunoSEQ multiplex PCR. Its listing shows tens of thousands of clones. Study conclusions and caveats: Biological reproducibility was not directly addressed, but technical replication error appeared minimal. Some patients' samples used different primers over time, so nucleotide sequences weren't comparable. The small number of patients limits these findings pending further validation.

Recipients received nonmyeloablative bone marrow transplants from related graft donors, with transient mixed chimerism. CD4+CD25+CD127- Tregs, CD4+CD25- non-Tregs, CD4 and CD8 cells were sorted. This TCR derives from a human patient who received a combined kidney and bone marrow transplant. A subset of T cells may come from the graft donor. The chain uses TRBV4-2 and TRBJ2-6; no definite D call. Material: CD4+ T cells from blood (PBMCs), obtained 24 months after the transplant. The CDR3 region is CASSQRTGSGANVLTF. The CDR3 bases that were read are TGTGCCAGCAGCCAACGCACCGGCTCTGGGGCCAACGTC.